One sample yielded the 15 T cell receptor beta chains listed below, sequenced in a study of blood T cell repertoires in COVID-19. TCRdb keeps only in-frame clones here, not all; method: immunoSEQ multiplex PCR. This table has 35,000 to 50,000 clones, under 85% appearing once. Input material: peripheral blood. These receptors were collected from a human donor in a cohort sampled during active COVID-19.

The rearrangement uses TRBV6-6 and TRBJ2-3; 9 nucleotides line up with TRBD1. Germline assignment: CDR1 MNHNY and CDR2 SVGAGI (reference sequence). The CDR3 is 15 amino acids. The V gene end was trimmed by 6 bases and the J gene end by 5 bases; junction bases not matched to a gene: 9. CDR3 sequence (DNA): TGTGCCAGCAGCAAGGCCGGGACAGGGTTAGATACGCAGTATTTT. This codes for CASSKAGTGLDTQYF.

The CDR3 here is CASSLVVGQTQYF. In DNA form, the CDR3 reads TGCGCCAGCAGCTTGGTAGTGGGGCAGACCCAGTACTTC. The chain couples TRBV5-1 to TRBJ2-5; maybe TRBD1 (5 bases). CDR1 is SGHRS and CDR2 is YFSETQ in the germline V gene. This CDR3 spans 13 amino acids. Trimming removed 0 bases at V and 6 bases at J, with 9 bases between.

Here the CDR3 reads CASSRTSKVDTQYF. The DNA of the CDR3 is TGTGCCAGCAGTCGGACTAGCAAGGTAGATACGCAGTATTTT. The chain uses TRBV27 and TRBJ2-3, with 8 bases lining up with TRBD2. After removal of 5 bases from V and 5 bases from J, the junction contained 6 bases not matched to a gene. CDR1 is MNHEY and CDR2 is SMNVEV in the germline V gene (reference sequence). This CDR3 spans 14 amino acids.

This chain uses TRBV15 with TRBJ2-2; TRBD1 matches 7 bases. After removal of 0 bases from V and 3 bases from J, the junction contained 7 bases not matched to a gene. This CDR3 is 17 amino acids long. CDR1 is LNHNV, CDR2 YYDKDF, per germline (reference sequence). The CDR3 sequence: CATSRDPTGVDTGELFF. As DNA, the CDR3 is TGTGCCACCAGCAGAGACCCCACAGGGGTTGACACCGGGGAGCTGTTTTTT.

CDR3 in DNA: TGTGCCAGCAGCGCCGGGACAGGACGGGGAGAGACCCAGTACTTC. Residues: CASSAGTGRGETQYF. V usage is TRBV2 and J usage is TRBJ2-5, with 8 bases that match TRBD1. J was trimmed by 4 bases and V by 6 bases; bases with no gene match: 10. The germline CDR1 and CDR2 sequences are SNHLY and FYNNEI. The CDR3 sequence is 15 residues long.

The V call is TRBV28, the J call TRBJ2-7, with D possibly matching TRBD1 (6 bases). This CDR3 comprises 14 residues. Germline-derived CDR1 and CDR2 are MDHEN and SYDVKM. V was clipped by 6 bases and J by 3 bases, with 15 bases between them. Written as DNA, the CDR3 is TGTGCCAGCAGAGTAAACAGGGCGCTCTACGAGCAGTACTTC. Translation: CASRVNRALYEQYF. The full variable domain, completed using reference TRBV28 and TRBJ2-7, is DVKVTQSSRYLVKRTGEKVFLECVQDMDHENMFWYRQDPGLGLRLIYFSYDVKMKEKGDIPEGYSVSREKKERFSLILESASTNQTSMYLCASRVNRALYEQYFGPGTRLTVT.

The CDR3 nucleotides read TGTGCCTGGGCCCATACAGGGGGAAACACCATATATTTT. Protein sequence: CAWAHTGGNTIYF. The chain recombines TRBV30 with TRBJ1-3; D might be TRBD1 (6 bases). Trimming cost V 5 bases and J 4 bases, with 12 bases left between them. Germline lookup yields CDR1 GTSNPN and CDR2 SVGIG (reference sequence). The CDR3 totals 13 residues.

This chain uses TRBV5-1 with TRBJ2-1, with D possibly matching TRBD1 (9 bases). Per germline, CDR1 SGHRS and CDR2 YFSETQ. Trimming stripped 1 base from V and 7 bases from J, with 18 bases between. There are 16 residues in the CDR3. As DNA, the CDR3 is TGCGCCAGCAGCTTGATAGCGGGACAGGGTTCGAATGAGCAGTTCTTC. Protein product: CASSLIAGQGSNEQFF.

This clone was recorded once. The gene calls are TRBV12-5 and TRBJ2-3, with D maybe TRBD1 (5 bases). The CDR3 is 15 residues long. V lost 2 bases to trimming and J lost 1 base, with 10 bases between them. Germline V CDR1 and CDR2: LGHNT, FRNRAP. The CDR3 here is CASGLRQGGTDTQYF. The DNA of the CDR3 is TGTGCTAGTGGTTTGAGGCAGGGCGGCACAGATACGCAGTATTTT.

This clone was seen only once. J is TRBJ1-3 and V is TRBV5-1; D gene unclear. V lost 6 bases and J 0 bases, leaving 7 bases between the germline ends. CDR3 size: 13 residues. Germline V lookup: CDR1 SGHRS, CDR2 YFSETQ. This CDR3 is CASTAGSGNTIYF. DNA of the CDR3: TGCGCCAGCACGGCGGGCTCTGGAAACACCATATATTTT.

This sequence joins TRBV4-2 and TRBJ2-1; TRBD2 matches 10 bases. CDR1 and CDR2 (germline): LGHNA, YNFKEQ. V trimming: 7 bases; J trimming: 4 bases; junction bases outside the gene matches: 10. CDR3 length: 16 residues. The CDR3 DNA reads as TGTGCCAGCAACCAGGAGAGCGGGGGGGGTTACAATGAGCAGTTCTTC. It translates to CASNQESGGGYNEQFF.

The chain is built from TRBV6-5 and TRBJ2-3; maybe TRBD1 (5 bases). V lost 5 bases and J lost 2, with 14 bases in between. The V gene's germline CDR1 is MNHEY and CDR2 SVGAGI. This CDR3 contains 15 residues. CDR3 coding DNA: TGTGCCAGCAGTCTGACAGACCTTACCACAGATACGCAGTATTTT. This sequence encodes CASSLTDLTTDTQYF.

This clone was seen a handful of times. The chain combines TRBV6-5 with TRBJ2-1; 9 bases are a match to TRBD2. J was trimmed by 7 bases and V by 6 bases; bases with no gene match: 10. Per germline, CDR1 MNHEY and CDR2 SVGAGI. There are 15 residues in the CDR3. As DNA, the CDR3 is TGTGCCAGCAGGCTCGATAGCGGGGGAATGAATGAGCAGTTCTTC. It encodes CASRLDSGGMNEQFF.

The chain recombines TRBV18 with TRBJ1-1; 9 bases fit TRBD1. This CDR3 contains 13 residues. Trimming at V came to 0 bases and at J to 12 bases, leaving 5 bases not matched to a gene. Looked up from germline, CDR1 is KGHSH and CDR2 is LQKENI. In DNA, the CDR3 is TGTGCCAGCTCACCACCGGGACAGGGATTATCTTTCTTT. It specifies CASSPPGQGLSFF.

The chain joins TRBV28 to TRBJ2-3; 8 bases align to TRBD2. CDR3 size: 16 residues. The germline V gene encodes CDR1 MDHEN and CDR2 SYDVKM. V shed 4 bases, J shed 3 bases, and the junction held 9 bases outside the gene matches. The CDR3 DNA is TGTGCCAGCAGTTCCTTAGGACTAGCAGGGACAGATACGCAGTATTTT. Protein: CASSSLGLAGTDTQYF.